These T cell receptor beta chains were read from a single sample in a study of blood T cell repertoires in COVID-19. Sequencing was performed with immunoSEQ multiplex PCR; in TCRdb, only in-frame clones are kept and a portion is missing. Of more than 400,000 clones in the sample, roughly 90% were seen once. Material: PBMCs or T cells enriched from blood (not recorded which). The receptors here all came from a woman in her late teens or twenties who had recovered from COVID-19. Each CDR3 is given with its conserved first and last residue. The D gene is left open where the match is weak. Expanded clones are given a class, and other clones once, few, many or no size at all.

v_call	clone_size	d_call	j_call	cdr3_nt	cdr3_aa
TRBV6-5	.	.	TRBJ1-6	TGTGCCAGCAGTTATGGAGCATATAATTCACCCCTCCACTTT	CASSYGAYNSPLHF
TRBV5-1	.	TRBD1	TRBJ2-5	TGCGCCAGCAGCCCCGCCTGGACAGGGGGAGAGACCCAGTACTTC	CASSPAWTGGETQYF
TRBV9	.	.	TRBJ2-1	TGTGCCAGCAGCGTAGTGGGGGGACTCCAGTTCTTC	CASSVVGGLQFF
TRBV2	once	TRBD2	TRBJ2-1	TGTGCCAGCAGTGGGCCATATAGCGGGACCCGGGCGGGTTCCTACAATGAGCAGTTCTTC	CASSGPYSGTRAGSYNEQFF
TRBV30	.	.	TRBJ1-2	TGTGCCTGGAGCCGATTCTCCAGGGATGGCTACACCTTC	CAWSRFSRDGYTF
TRBV30	.	.	TRBJ2-3	TGTGCCTGGAGTGTACGGCGAGGGGGTGGAGATACGCAGTATTTT	CAWSVRRGGGDTQYF
TRBV19	.	TRBD1	TRBJ1-1	TGTGCCAGTAGTCCAGGAACCTATCAGGGGGCAGTGACTGAAGCTTTCTTT	CASSPGTYQGAVTEAFF
TRBV9	.	TRBD2	TRBJ2-1	TGTGCCAGCAGCGATCATAGCGGGGTCGACTACAATGAGCAGTTCTTC	CASSDHSGVDYNEQFF
TRBV10-3	.	TRBD1	TRBJ1-1	TGTGCCATAAAAAACAGGGGGGACACTGAAGCTTTCTTT	CAIKNRGDTEAFF
TRBV19	.	.	TRBJ1-2	TGTGCCAGTATCGACGGACAGATTGGGGGCTATGGCTACACCTTC	CASIDGQIGGYGYTF
TRBV5-4	few	.	TRBJ1-2	TGTGCCAGCATCCCGAGCGGGGGAGACCATGGCTACACCTTC	CASIPSGGDHGYTF
TRBV5-4	.	TRBD1	TRBJ1-2	TGTGCCAGCAGGGCGGGACAGGGCAACTATGGCTACACCTTC	CASRAGQGNYGYTF
TRBV21-1	.	.	TRBJ1-6	TGTGCCAGCAGCCGACCCGACGAGGGAAAGAAGTCAACACCCCTCCACTTT	CASSRPDEGKKSTPLHF
TRBV3-1/TRBV3-2	.	.	TRBJ2-3	TGTGCCAGCAGCCAACAGGACACAGATACGCAGTATTTT	CASSQQDTDTQYF
TRBV2	.	.	TRBJ1-2	TGTGCCAGCATCGAGTCCTATGGCTACACCTTC	CASIESYGYTF
TRBV28	few	.	TRBJ1-4	TGTGCCAGCAGTGGGAGAGAGGGCGCAACTAATGAAAAACTGTTTTTT	CASSGREGATNEKLFF
TRBV2	.	.	TRBJ1-2	TGTGCCAGAAGCGCCGTTAGGGGGGGCTACACCTTC	CARSAVRGGYTF
TRBV18	once	TRBD1	TRBJ1-1	TGTGCCAGCTCACCGACAGGGGCCCTAGGGAACACTGAAGCTTTCTTT	CASSPTGALGNTEAFF
TRBV6-1	.	TRBD1	TRBJ1-2	TGTGCCAGCAGTGAAGTCTCCTACAGGGGGCGTACCTATGGCTACACCTTC	CASSEVSYRGRTYGYTF
TRBV4-1	few	TRBD1	TRBJ1-1	TGCGCCAGCAGCCAAGGGTGGGGCGGGACAGCAAACACTGAAGCTTTCTTT	CASSQGWGGTANTEAFF
TRBV6-5	.	TRBD1	TRBJ1-2	TGTGCCAGCACCCGGACAGGACGCTACTATGGCTACACCTTC	CASTRTGRYYGYTF
TRBV27	.	.	TRBJ1-5	TGTGCCAGCAGTTTAAAGAGGGAATATCAGCCCCAGCATTTT	CASSLKREYQPQHF
TRBV5-1	.	.	TRBJ1-4	TGCGCCAGCAGTCAAAGGGGCGGGGGTGAAAAACTGTTTTTT	CASSQRGGGEKLFF
TRBV6-5	.	TRBD1	TRBJ2-5	TGTGCCAGCAGTACCGGTAGGACAGGCTGGGAGACCCAGTACTTC	CASSTGRTGWETQYF
TRBV10-3	.	.	TRBJ1-1	TGTGCCATCAGTGACTTCCGGGGGAACGTTCGGGACACTGAAGCTTTCTTT	CAISDFRGNVRDTEAFF
TRBV5-1	.	.	TRBJ1-2	TGCGCCAGCAGCTTGGCGACAGCCCCGGACCCAAACTATGGCTACACCTTC	CASSLATAPDPNYGYTF
TRBV7-9	.	.	TRBJ1-4	TGTGCCAGCAGCTTAACGCGGGACGGGAGGAATGAAAAACTGTTTTTT	CASSLTRDGRNEKLFF
TRBV5-1	.	.	TRBJ1-1	TGCGCCAGCAGCCCTGACCAAGGGAGGGCTTTCTTT	CASSPDQGRAFF
TRBV5-6	.	.	TRBJ2-5	TGTGCCAGCAGCTTCCAGGGGACGCAAGAGACCCAGTACTTC	CASSFQGTQETQYF
TRBV2	.	.	TRBJ2-3	TGTGCCAGCAGTATAGATACCAGACGGGCGGGAAGCACAGATACGCAGTATTTT	CASSIDTRRAGSTDTQYF
TRBV25-1	.	TRBD1	TRBJ2-3	TGTGCCAGCAGTGCCTCGACAGGGGGCGAGATAGATACGCAGTATTTT	CASSASTGGEIDTQYF
TRBV30	few	.	TRBJ1-4	TGTGCCCTGCGGGACGAAAAACTGTTTTTT	CALRDEKLFF
TRBV25-1	.	TRBD2	TRBJ2-1	TGTGCCAGCAGTGAATCGACTAGCGGATTACACAATGAGCAGTTCTTC	CASSESTSGLHNEQFF
TRBV2	few	.	TRBJ2-5	TGTGCCAGCAGGGGGGACTTCCAAGAGACCCAGTACTTC	CASRGDFQETQYF
TRBV10-3	.	.	TRBJ1-3	TGTGCCAGCTACTCAGGGTTTTCTGGAAACACCATATATTTT	CASYSGFSGNTIYF
TRBV19	many	TRBD1	TRBJ1-4	TGTGCCAGTAGTATCTACGGACAGGGGGGAAAACTGTTTTTT	CASSIYGQGGKLFF
TRBV14	.	.	TRBJ2-7	TGTGCCAGCAGCCAAGATCGTAGGGGGGAGCAGTACTTC	CASSQDRRGEQYF
TRBV7-9	.	.	TRBJ1-2	TGTGCCAGCAGCTTAGAGGGAGCTAACTATGGCTACACCTTC	CASSLEGANYGYTF
TRBV30	.	.	TRBJ1-2	TGTGCCTGGAGTATCGGGGGGAATTACGGCTACACCTTC	CAWSIGGNYGYTF
TRBV7-3	.	.	TRBJ2-4	TGTGCCAGCAGCTTAGTTACAGGAGACATTCAGTACTTC	CASSLVTGDIQYF
TRBV5-1	.	.	TRBJ1-3	TGCGCCAGCAGTCAGGGTTTATCTGGAAACACCATATATTTT	CASSQGLSGNTIYF
TRBV3-1/TRBV3-2	.	TRBD1	TRBJ2-5	TGTGCCAGCAGCCACGGACCGGGACAGGGAACGGAGACCCAGTACTTC	CASSHGPGQGTETQYF
TRBV18	.	.	TRBJ1-3	TGTGCCAGCTCGCCCGACAGGTCCTTCTCTGGAAACACCATATATTTT	CASSPDRSFSGNTIYF
TRBV7-2	.	.	TRBJ2-3	TGTGCCCCAACATTCGCCAACGAGGCAGATACGCAGTATTTT	CAPTFANEADTQYF
TRBV19	.	TRBD1	TRBJ1-1	TGTGCCAGTAGTCAGGGGGTTGGGAAGACTGAAGCTTTCTTT	CASSQGVGKTEAFF
TRBV6-5	.	.	TRBJ1-3	TGTGCCACCCATAGCATGCCTGGAAACACCATATATTTT	CATHSMPGNTIYF
TRBV7-9	.	TRBD2	TRBJ2-3	TGTGCCAGCAGCCCCTCGCGGGGGGGAGATACGCAGTATTTT	CASSPSRGGDTQYF
TRBV5-5	.	.	TRBJ2-2	TGTGCCAGCAGCTTGGGACAGCGGGCGGGATCGGGGACCGGGGAGCTGTTTTTT	CASSLGQRAGSGTGELFF